This entry lists 4 T cell receptor beta chains sequenced from one sample in a study of shared clonotypes between healthy human individuals (TCRdb year 2020). Library prep was done by the immunoSEQ multiplex PCR assay. The clones in this table, taken by TCRdb from immuneACCESS, are in-frame only. Not every clone is retained; where verified, under half of the shortfall comes from an unresolved V gene, and the cause of the rest is unknown. Present in this sample are 450,000 to 500,000 clones, about 72% of which were seen just once. The ten top clones hold around 13% of the sample. Sequencing was done on a sample of PBMCs. Receptors were obtained from a middle-aged woman in good health. Some clones in this sample may be carry-over from other donors' samples.

V gene TRBV11-2 combines with J gene TRBJ2-5; 10 bases map to TRBD2. CDR3 size: 18 residues. Looked up from germline, CDR1 is SGHAT and CDR2 is FQNNGV. Germline trimming cut 1 base from V and 5 bases from J; bases unmatched to any gene: 13. CDR3 in DNA: TGTGCCAGCAGCTTAGGGGCCGGGACTAGCGAGGCCGGGGAGACCCAGTACTTC. Its protein is CASSLGAGTSEAGETQYF.

This clone was seen just once. The chain links TRBV25-1 to TRBJ2-2, with D hard to call. The germline V gene has CDR1 MGHDK and CDR2 SYGVNS. Trimming cost V 3 bases and J 6 bases, with 5 bases left between them. CDR3 length: 12 amino acids. CDR3 nucleotide sequence: TGTGCCAGCAGTGACCTCCCCGGGGAGCTGTTTTTT. Its translation is CASSDLPGELFF. Combining the CDR3 with reference TRBV25-1 and TRBJ2-2 gives the whole variable domain EADIYQTPRYLVIGTGKKITLECSQTMGHDKMYWYQQDPGMELHLIHYSYGVNSTEKGDLSSESTVSRIRTEHFPLTLESARPSHTSQYLCASSDLPGELFFGEGSRLTVL.

This sequence joins TRBV7-2 and TRBJ2-5, with 14 bases identical to TRBD2. Germline V lookup: CDR1 SGHTA, CDR2 FQGNSA. The CDR3 extends over 16 amino acids. V lost 5 bases to trimming and J lost 4 bases; unmatched junction nucleotides: 6. In DNA, the CDR3 is TGTGCCAGCAGCGACCTAGGACTAGCGGGAGGAGAGACCCAGTACTTC. It specifies CASSDLGLAGGETQYF.

The J gene is TRBJ2-7, the V gene TRBV2, with 8 nucleotides matching TRBD1. The V segment lost 7 bases and the J segment 2 bases; nucleotides outside the gene matches: 13. Germline V gives CDR1 SNHLY, CDR2 FYNNEI. The CDR3 contains 16 residues. For the CDR3, the DNA is TGTGCCAGCAACGCGATGCCGGGACAGGTGGCCTACGAGCAGTACTTC. Translated, it gives CASNAMPGQVAYEQYF.